Following are 14 T cell receptor beta chains from one sample sequenced in a study of cytomegalovirus exposure and HLA in healthy donors. 13 Jbeta primers and 60 Vbeta primers were used for the PCR. Some clones are missing from TCRdb's copy, which holds only in-frame ones; the method was immunoSEQ multiplex PCR. The sample lists 77,000 or so clones, 78% occurring once. Specimen: PBMCs. All receptors derive from a man aged 35-49 years in good health and CMV-seronegative.

The CDR3 here is CASSLSGGSGANVLTF. As DNA, the CDR3 is TGTGCCAGCAGTCTATCGGGCGGGTCTGGGGCCAACGTCCTGACTTTC. The chain uses TRBV7-9 and TRBJ2-6; tentatively, D is TRBD2 (5 bases). Germline V CDR1 and CDR2: SEHNR, FQNEAQ (reference sequence). CDR3 length: 16 amino acids. The V end lost 6 bases, the J end lost 1 base, and 13 bases lay between the germline ends.

Regarding this clone: A read error may produce the germline difference seen at one junction end. The chain joins TRBV7-9 to TRBJ2-7, with TRBD2 identical over 7 bases. This CDR3 is built from 13 residues. Germline V gene lookup returns CDR1 SEHNR and CDR2 FQNEAQ (reference sequence). CDR3 coding DNA: TGTTCCAGCAGCCTCAGGGACTACTACGAGCAGTACTTC. Translated, it gives CSSSLRDYYEQYF.

This sequence joins TRBV2 and TRBJ2-4; no clear D. CDR3 length: 16 amino acids. CDR1 is SNHLY, CDR2 FYNNEI, per germline. V lost 6 bases and J 1 base, leaving 16 bases between the germline ends. The CDR3 nucleotides are TGTGCCAGCAGACAAGTCACCTCCTGGGCCAAAAACATTCAGTACTTC. Protein sequence: CASRQVTSWAKNIQYF.

The rearrangement joins TRBV9 to TRBJ2-7, with a tentative D call TRBD2 (6 bases). There are 15 residues in the CDR3. CDR1 SGDLS and CDR2 YYNGEE come from the germline V gene. With 0 bases removed from V and 4 bases from J, the gap between germline ends came to 14 bases. The CDR3 region has the DNA TGTGCCAGCAGCGTAGCGCCAGGGACTGGGTACGAGCAGTACTTC. Amino acid sequence: CASSVAPGTGYEQYF.

The rearrangement joins TRBV29-1 to TRBJ2-3; D not certain. Germline values: CDR1 SQVTM, CDR2 ANQGSEA. The CDR3 covers 13 residues. V lost 4 bases and J lost 2, with 10 bases in between. CDR3 in DNA: TGCAGCGTTGTATCCCAGTTCACAGATACGCAGTATTTT. Its translation: CSVVSQFTDTQYF.

The chain uses TRBV5-8 and TRBJ1-1, with D tentatively TRBD1 (5 bases). Trimming removed 1 base at V and 1 base at J, with 14 bases between. The germline V gene has CDR1 SGHTS and CDR2 YDEGEE. The CDR3 is 16 residues long. CDR3 sequence (DNA): TGTGCCAGCAGCTTGTGGGTCGGAGGGGAGAACACTGAAGCTTTCTTT. Its protein is CASSLWVGGENTEAFF.

This clone has only one observation. This CDR3 reads CASSLRQGRGGSGANVLTF. The CDR3 nucleotides read TGCGCCAGCAGCTTGAGGCAGGGAAGGGGTGGCTCTGGGGCCAACGTCCTGACTTTC. The chain uses TRBV5-1 and TRBJ2-6, with D tentatively TRBD1 (5 bases). The CDR3 has 19 residues. The germline CDR1 and CDR2 sequences are SGHRS and YFSETQ. V was clipped by 1 base and J by 0 bases, with 17 bases between them.

The V gene is TRBV30, the J gene TRBJ1-6; tentatively, D is TRBD1 (5 bases). This CDR3 comprises 13 residues. Trimming stripped 5 bases from V and 5 bases from J, with 10 bases between. Germline V gene lookup returns CDR1 GTSNPN and CDR2 SVGIG (reference sequence). CDR3 sequence reads: CAWRGVNNSPLHF. The CDR3 nucleotides read TGTGCCTGGCGGGGGGTAAATAATTCACCCCTCCACTTT.

V gene TRBV19 combines with J gene TRBJ1-5; D not certain. Germline V lookup: CDR1 LNHDA, CDR2 SQIVND (reference sequence). The CDR3 extends over 15 amino acids. Trimming left V 3 bases short and J 0 bases short, with 9 bases between. The CDR3 here is CASSMRQPSNQPQHF. The CDR3 DNA is TGTGCCAGTAGTATGAGGCAGCCTAGCAATCAGCCCCAGCATTTT.

V gene TRBV18 combines with J gene TRBJ2-7, with D tentatively TRBD1 (6 bases). The CDR3 extends over 14 amino acids. The germline V gene has CDR1 KGHSH and CDR2 LQKENI. Trimming left V 2 bases short and J 1 base short, with 9 bases between. The CDR3 loop reads CASSPTTGSYEQYF. The DNA of the CDR3 is TGTGCCAGCTCACCAACAACAGGGTCCTACGAGCAGTACTTC.

The chain recombines TRBV6-1 with TRBJ1-2, with a possible D match to TRBD1 (6 bases). Germline V lookup: CDR1 MNHNS, CDR2 SASEGT. Trimming stripped 2 bases from V and 8 bases from J, with 15 bases between. The CDR3 is 14 residues long. The DNA for the CDR3 is TGTGCCAGCAGTGAAATAGGGGGGGCAGGCGGCTACACCTTC. This gives the protein CASSEIGGAGGYTF.

The genes are TRBV5-1 and TRBJ2-1; 8 bases fit TRBD1. Per germline, CDR1 SGHRS and CDR2 YFSETQ. The CDR3 length is 16 residues. V shed 2 bases and J 7 bases; nucleotides not matched to a gene: 11. CDR3 amino acids: CASSLRPTGAPNEQFF. The CDR3 DNA reads TGCGCCAGCAGCTTAAGACCGACAGGGGCCCCTAATGAGCAGTTCTTC.

The V call is TRBV7-9, the J call TRBJ1-2; 9 nucleotides agree with TRBD1. This CDR3 has 13 residues. Germline V lookup: CDR1 SEHNR, CDR2 FQNEAQ (reference sequence). With V trimmed by 1 base and J by 8 bases, 2 bases remained unmatched. This chain's CDR3 is CASSLGTGEGYTF. Written as DNA, the CDR3 is TGTGCCAGCAGCTTAGGGACAGGGGAAGGCTACACCTTC.

The genes are TRBV7-9 and TRBJ1-4; 9 bases line up with TRBD1. The germline CDR1 and CDR2 sequences are SEHNR and FQNEAQ (reference sequence). The CDR3 has 14 amino acids. After removal of 3 bases from V and 5 bases from J, the junction contained 1 base not matched to a gene. The CDR3 protein is CASSLGQGNEKLFF. The DNA of the CDR3 is TGTGCCAGCAGCTTGGGACAGGGAAATGAAAAACTGTTTTTT.